One and the same sample provided the 5 T cell receptor beta chains below, sequenced in a study of blood T cell repertoires in COVID-19. Produced via immunoSEQ multiplex PCR; TCRdb's table is partial and in-frame only. The sample lists tens of thousands of clones; around four fifths were seen once. Sequencing was done on a sample of peripheral blood. These TCRs come from a human donor in a cohort sampled during active COVID-19.

In DNA, the CDR3 is TGTGCCAGCAGTTCCCTAGCGGTCCCCTACGAGCAGTACTTC. Encoded protein: CASSSLAVPYEQYF. This chain connects TRBV7-6 to TRBJ2-7; the match to TRBD2 covers 7 bases. Trimming at V came to 6 bases and at J to 2 bases, leaving 7 bases not matched to a gene. Germline V lookup: CDR1 SGHVS, CDR2 FNYEAQ. The CDR3 totals 14 residues.

This sequence joins TRBV7-3 and TRBJ2-7; maybe TRBD1 (6 bases). CDR3 length: 14 amino acids. V gave up 5 bases and J gave up 0 bases, with 11 bases separating them. Germline CDR1 and CDR2: SGHTA and FQGTGA. Here the CDR3 DNA reads TGTGCCAGCAGCCCGCAGGGGAGCTCCTACGAGCAGTACTTC. The encoded protein is CASSPQGSSYEQYF.

The chain carries TRBV6-5 and TRBJ1-3, with 8 nucleotides matching TRBD1. The V segment lost 10 bases and the J segment 2 bases; nucleotides outside the gene matches: 10. CDR1 is MNHEY and CDR2 is SVGAGI in the germline V gene. This CDR3 has 15 amino acids. CDR3 nucleotide sequence: TGTGCCACTCAAGTCCAGGGGGCTGCTGGAAACACCATATATTTT. This sequence encodes CATQVQGAAGNTIYF.

V usage is TRBV4-2 and J usage is TRBJ1-5; no definite D call. Germline V gene data show CDR1 as LGHNA and CDR2 as YNFKEQ. The CDR3 is 15 amino acids. The V end lost 3 bases, the J end lost 7 bases, and 16 bases lay between the germline ends. Here the CDR3 DNA reads TGTGCCAGCAGCCAGGGATACAGTGGCGGGCAGCCCCAGCATTTT. The encoded protein is CASSQGYSGGQPQHF.

This chain links TRBV13 with TRBJ2-4; D might be TRBD1 (5 bases). The ends were cut back, 4 bases at V and 3 bases at J, with 19 bases in the middle. This CDR3 region has 17 residues. Germline V gives CDR1 PRHDT, CDR2 FYEKMQ (reference sequence). The CDR3 coding sequence is TGTGCCAGCAGCTCCTATGGGGCCTCCTGGGGCAAAAACATTCAGTACTTC. Translation: CASSSYGASWGKNIQYF.